This is a list of T cell receptor beta chains from one sample in a study of CD8 T cells in Susac syndrome. Each CDR3 protein gets one entry after TCRdb re-called the immunoSEQ multiplex PCR reads with MiXCR. There are about 160,000 distinct CDR3 sequences in the sample; about 90% occur only once, and approximately 0.075% lies in the top ten. The sample was CD4+ T cells from PBMCs. These receptor sequences come from a human donor in good health. Each CDR3 is given with its conserved first and last residue. The order of the fields is J gene, V gene, CDR3 length, D gene, CDR3 protein, CDR3 DNA. The D gene is left open where the match is weak.

>TRBJ2-7|TRBV18|14|-
CASSRQGGGYEQYF
TGTGCCAGCTCACGGCAGGGAGGGGGCTACGAGCAGTACTTC
>TRBJ1-5|TRBV12-3/TRBV12-4|14|-
CASSRQSSNQPQHF
TGTGCCAGCAGTCGACAGTCTAGCAATCAGCCCCAGCATTTT
>TRBJ1-1|TRBV30|12|-
CALSGPGAEAFF
TGTGCCTTATCGGGACCGGGGGCTGAAGCTTTCTTT
>TRBJ2-7|TRBV29-1|12|-
CSVVYRPSEQYF
TGCAGCGTTGTTTACAGGCCCTCCGAGCAGTACTTC
>TRBJ2-7|TRBV3-1|15|TRBD2
CASSHSGTISYEQYF
TGTGCCAGCAGCCACTCCGGGACTATCTCCTACGAGCAGTACTTC
>TRBJ1-1|TRBV12-3/TRBV12-4|13|-
CASSVRGVAEAFF
TGTGCCAGCAGCGTCAGGGGAGTAGCTGAAGCTTTCTTT
>TRBJ2-1|TRBV11-2|15|-
CASREAEGTYNEQFF
TGTGCCAGCAGAGAAGCCGAGGGCACCTACAATGAGCAGTTCTTC
>TRBJ1-2|TRBV5-6|14|TRBD1
CASSTGQGNYGYTF
TGTGCCAGCAGTACCGGACAGGGGAACTATGGCTACACCTTC
>TRBJ2-3|TRBV5-1|13|-
CASSPTGVDTQYF
TGCGCCAGCAGCCCGACAGGAGTGGATACGCAGTATTTT
>TRBJ2-2|TRBV20-1|11|-
CSARGAGELFF
TGCAGTGCTAGAGGGGCCGGGGAGCTGTTTTTT